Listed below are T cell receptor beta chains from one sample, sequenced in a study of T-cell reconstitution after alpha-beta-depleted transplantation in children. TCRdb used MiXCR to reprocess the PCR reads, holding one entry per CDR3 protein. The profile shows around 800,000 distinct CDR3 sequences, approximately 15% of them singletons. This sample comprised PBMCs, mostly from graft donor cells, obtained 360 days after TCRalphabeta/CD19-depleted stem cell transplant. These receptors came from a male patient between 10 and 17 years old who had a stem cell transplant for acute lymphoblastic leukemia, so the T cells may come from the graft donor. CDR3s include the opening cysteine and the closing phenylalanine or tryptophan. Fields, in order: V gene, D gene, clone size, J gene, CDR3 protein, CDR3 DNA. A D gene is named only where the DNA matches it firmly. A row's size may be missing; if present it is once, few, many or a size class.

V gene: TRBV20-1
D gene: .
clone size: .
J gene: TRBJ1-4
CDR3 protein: CSARDRAAAHEKLFF
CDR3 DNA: TGCAGTGCTAGAGATAGGGCAGCAGCGCATGAAAAACTGTTTTTT

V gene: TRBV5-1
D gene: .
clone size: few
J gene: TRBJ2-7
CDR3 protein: CASSFSAGTASYEQYF
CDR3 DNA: TGCGCCAGCAGCTTTTCCGCCGGGACGGCCTCCTACGAGCAGTACTTC

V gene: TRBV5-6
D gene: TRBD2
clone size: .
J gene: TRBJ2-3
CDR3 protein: CASSTAGERDTQYF
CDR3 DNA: TGTGCCAGCAGCACAGCGGGAGAAAGAGATACGCAGTATTTT

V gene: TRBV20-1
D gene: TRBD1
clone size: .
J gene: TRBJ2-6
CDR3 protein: CSASDRAGANVLTF
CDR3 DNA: TGCAGTGCTAGTGACAGGGCTGGGGCCAACGTCCTGACTTTC

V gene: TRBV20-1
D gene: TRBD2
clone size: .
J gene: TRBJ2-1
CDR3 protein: CSARAVREGRDEQFF
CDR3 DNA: TGCAGTGCTAGAGCGGTGCGGGAGGGCCGCGATGAGCAGTTCTTC

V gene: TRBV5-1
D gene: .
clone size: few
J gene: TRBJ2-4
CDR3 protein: CASSLSSTNNIQYF
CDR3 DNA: TGCGCCAGCAGCTTGTCAAGTACAAATAACATTCAGTACTTC

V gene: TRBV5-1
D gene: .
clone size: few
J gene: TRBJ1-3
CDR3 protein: CASSLTPIYSGNTIYF
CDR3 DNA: TGCGCCAGCAGCTTGACCCCGATTTACTCTGGAAACACCATATATTTT

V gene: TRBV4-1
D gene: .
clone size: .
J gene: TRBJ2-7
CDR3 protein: CASSSTSQFSYEQYF
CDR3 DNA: TGCGCCAGCAGCTCGACTTCCCAATTCTCCTACGAGCAGTACTTC

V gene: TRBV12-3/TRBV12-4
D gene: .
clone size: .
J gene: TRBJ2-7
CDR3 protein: CASSFRAGYEQYF
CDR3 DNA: TGTGCCAGCAGTTTCCGGGCAGGCTACGAGCAGTACTTC

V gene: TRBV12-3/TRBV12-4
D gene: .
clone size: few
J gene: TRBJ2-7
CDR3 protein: CASSLRPRGVSRGDRYEQYF
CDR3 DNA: TGTGCCAGCAGTCTGAGGCCCCGTGGGGTTAGCAGGGGGGACCGCTACGAGCAGTACTTC

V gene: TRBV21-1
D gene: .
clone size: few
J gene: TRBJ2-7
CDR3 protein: CASSNPYWGTGAYEQYF
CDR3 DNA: .

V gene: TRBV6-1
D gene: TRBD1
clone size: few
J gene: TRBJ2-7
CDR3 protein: CASSVQGLRGEQYF
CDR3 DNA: TGTGCCAGCAGTGTACAGGGGTTACGAGGCGAGCAGTACTTC

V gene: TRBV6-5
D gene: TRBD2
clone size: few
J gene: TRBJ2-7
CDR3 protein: CASSYPGLADEQYF
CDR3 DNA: TGTGCCAGCAGTTACCCGGGACTAGCGGACGAGCAGTACTTC

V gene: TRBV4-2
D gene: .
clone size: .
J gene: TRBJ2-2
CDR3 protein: CASSREATGELFF
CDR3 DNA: TGTGCCAGCAGCCGGGAAGCTACCGGGGAGCTGTTTTTT